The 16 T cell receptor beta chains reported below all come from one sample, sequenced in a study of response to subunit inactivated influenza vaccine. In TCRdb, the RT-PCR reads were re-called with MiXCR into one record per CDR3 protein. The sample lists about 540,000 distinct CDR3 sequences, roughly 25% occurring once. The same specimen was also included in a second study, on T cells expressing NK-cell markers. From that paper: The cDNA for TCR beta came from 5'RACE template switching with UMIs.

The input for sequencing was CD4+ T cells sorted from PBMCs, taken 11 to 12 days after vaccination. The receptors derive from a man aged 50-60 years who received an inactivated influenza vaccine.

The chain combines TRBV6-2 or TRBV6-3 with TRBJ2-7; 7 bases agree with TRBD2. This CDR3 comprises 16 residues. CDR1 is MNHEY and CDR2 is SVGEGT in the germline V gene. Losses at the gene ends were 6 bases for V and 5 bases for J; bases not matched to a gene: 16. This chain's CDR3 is CASRSGLSLSVHEQYF. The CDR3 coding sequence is TGTGCCAGCAGGTCGGGACTATCCCTTTCGGTCCACGAGCAGTACTTC.

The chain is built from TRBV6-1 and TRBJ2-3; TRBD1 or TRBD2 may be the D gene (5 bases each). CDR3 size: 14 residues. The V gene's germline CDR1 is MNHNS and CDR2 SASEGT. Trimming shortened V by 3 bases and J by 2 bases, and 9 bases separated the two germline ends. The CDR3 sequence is CASSDGAHTDTQYF. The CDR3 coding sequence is TGTGCCAGCAGTGACGGGGCTCACACAGATACGCAGTATTTT.

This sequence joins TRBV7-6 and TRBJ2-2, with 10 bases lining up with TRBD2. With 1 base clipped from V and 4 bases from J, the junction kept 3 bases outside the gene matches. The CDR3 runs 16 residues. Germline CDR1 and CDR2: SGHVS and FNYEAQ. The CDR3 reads CASSLVTSGITGELFF. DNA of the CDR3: TGTGCCAGCAGCTTAGTAACTAGCGGGATCACCGGGGAGCTGTTTTTT. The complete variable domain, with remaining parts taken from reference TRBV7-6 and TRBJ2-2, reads GAGVSQSPRYKVTKRGQDVALRCDPISGHVSLYWYRQALGQGPEFLTYFNYEAQQDKSGLPNDRFSAERPEGSISTLTIQRTEQRDSAMYRCASSLVTSGITGELFFGEGSRLTVL.

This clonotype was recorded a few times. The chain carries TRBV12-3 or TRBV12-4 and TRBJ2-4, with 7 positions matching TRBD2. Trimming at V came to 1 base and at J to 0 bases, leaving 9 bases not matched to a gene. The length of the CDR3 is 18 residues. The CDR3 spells CASSLVPLAAIAKNIQYF. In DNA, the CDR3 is TGTGCCAGCAGTTTAGTCCCCCTAGCGGCGATAGCCAAAAACATTCAGTACTTC.

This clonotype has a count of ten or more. The CDR3 DNA reads as TGTGCCACCAGTGCGCGGACAGGGGCAGATACGCAGTATTTT. It translates to CATSARTGADTQYF. The V gene is TRBV15, the J gene TRBJ2-3, with 9 bases fitting TRBD1. The CDR3 sequence is 14 residues long. Trimming at V came to 6 bases and at J to 4 bases, leaving 5 bases not matched to a gene. CDR1 LNHNV and CDR2 YYDKDF come from the germline V gene (reference sequence).

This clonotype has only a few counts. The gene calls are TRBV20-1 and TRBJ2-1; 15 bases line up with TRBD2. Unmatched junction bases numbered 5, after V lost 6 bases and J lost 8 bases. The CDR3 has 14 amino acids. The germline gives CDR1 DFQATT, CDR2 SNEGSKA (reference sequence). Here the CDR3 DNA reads TGCAGTGCGGAGGGGACTAGCGGGAGGTATGAGCAGTTCTTC. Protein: CSAEGTSGRYEQFF.

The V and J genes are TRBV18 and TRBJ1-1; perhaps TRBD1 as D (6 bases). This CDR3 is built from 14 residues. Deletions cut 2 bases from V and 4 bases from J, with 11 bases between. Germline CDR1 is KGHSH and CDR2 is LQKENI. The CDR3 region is CASSPAAGVTEAFF. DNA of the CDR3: TGTGCCAGCTCACCAGCGGCAGGGGTCACTGAAGCTTTCTTT.

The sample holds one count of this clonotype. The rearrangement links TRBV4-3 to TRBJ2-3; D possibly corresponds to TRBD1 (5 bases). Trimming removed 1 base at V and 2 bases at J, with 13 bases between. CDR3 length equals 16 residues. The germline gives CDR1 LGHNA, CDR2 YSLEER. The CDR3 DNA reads TGCGCCAGCAGCCAAGGCGTAAGACAGAACACAGATACGCAGTATTTT. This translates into CASSQGVRQNTDTQYF.

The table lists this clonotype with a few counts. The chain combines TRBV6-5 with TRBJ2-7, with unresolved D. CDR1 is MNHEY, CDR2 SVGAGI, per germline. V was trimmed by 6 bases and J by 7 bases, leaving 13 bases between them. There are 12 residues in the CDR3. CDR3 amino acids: CASSRSLGEQYF. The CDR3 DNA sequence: TGTGCCAGCAGCAGGTCCCTCGGGGAGCAGTACTTC.

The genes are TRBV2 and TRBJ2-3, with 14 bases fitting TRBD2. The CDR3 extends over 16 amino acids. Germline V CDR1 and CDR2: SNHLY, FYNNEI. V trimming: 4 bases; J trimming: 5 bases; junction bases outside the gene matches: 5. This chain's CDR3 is CASSGGLAGVGDTQYF. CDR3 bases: TGTGCCAGCAGTGGGGGACTAGCGGGAGTCGGAGATACGCAGTATTTT.

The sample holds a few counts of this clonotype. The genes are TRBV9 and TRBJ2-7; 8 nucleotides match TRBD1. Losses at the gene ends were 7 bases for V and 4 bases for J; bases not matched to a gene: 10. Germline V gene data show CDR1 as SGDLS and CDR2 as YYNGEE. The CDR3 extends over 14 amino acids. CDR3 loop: CASVPGTGPYEQYF. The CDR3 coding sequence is TGTGCCAGCGTACCCGGGACAGGTCCTTACGAGCAGTACTTC.

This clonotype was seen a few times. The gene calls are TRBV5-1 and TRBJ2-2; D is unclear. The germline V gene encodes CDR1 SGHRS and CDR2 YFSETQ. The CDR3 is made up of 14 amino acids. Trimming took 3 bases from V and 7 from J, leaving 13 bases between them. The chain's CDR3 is CASSSSGYNGELFF. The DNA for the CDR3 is TGCGCCAGCAGCTCATCAGGCTACAACGGGGAGCTGTTTTTT. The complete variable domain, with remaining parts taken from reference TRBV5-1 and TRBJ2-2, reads KAGVTQTPRYLIKTRGQQVTLSCSPISGHRSVSWYQQTPGQGLQFLFEYFSETQRNKGNFPGRFSGRQFSNSRSEMNVSTLELGDSALYLCASSSSGYNGELFFGEGSRLTVL.

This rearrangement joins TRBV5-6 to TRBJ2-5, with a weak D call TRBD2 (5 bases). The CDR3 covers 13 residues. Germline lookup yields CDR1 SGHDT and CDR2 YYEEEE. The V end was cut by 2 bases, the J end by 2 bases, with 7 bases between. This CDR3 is CASSFTSQETQYF. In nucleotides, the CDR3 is TGTGCCAGCAGCTTTACTAGTCAAGAGACCCAGTACTTC. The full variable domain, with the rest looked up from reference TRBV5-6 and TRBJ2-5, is DAGVTQSPTHLIKTRGQQVTLRCSPKSGHDTVSWYQQALGQGPQFIFQYYEEEERQRGNFPDRFSGHQFPNYSSELNVNALLLGDSALYLCASSFTSQETQYFGPGTRLLVL.

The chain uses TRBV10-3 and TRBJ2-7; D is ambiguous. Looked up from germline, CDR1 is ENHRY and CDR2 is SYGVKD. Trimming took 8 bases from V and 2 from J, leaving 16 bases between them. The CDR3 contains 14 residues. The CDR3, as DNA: TGTGCCATCGCAGGAGTTGGTGGGACCTACGAGCAGTACTTC. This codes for CAIAGVGGTYEQYF.

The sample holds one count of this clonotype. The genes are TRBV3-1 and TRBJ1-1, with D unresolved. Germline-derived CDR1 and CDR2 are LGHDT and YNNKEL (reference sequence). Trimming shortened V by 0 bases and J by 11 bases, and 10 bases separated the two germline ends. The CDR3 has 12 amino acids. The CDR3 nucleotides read TGTGCCAGCAGCCAAGATAGGAGTGGGGCTTTCTTT. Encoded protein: CASSQDRSGAFF. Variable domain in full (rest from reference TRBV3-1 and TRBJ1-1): DTAVSQTPKYLVTQMGNDKSIKCEQNLGHDTMYWYKQDSKKFLKIMFSYNNKELIINETVPNRFSPKSPDKAHLNLHINSLELGDSAVYFCASSQDRSGAFFGQGTRLTVV.

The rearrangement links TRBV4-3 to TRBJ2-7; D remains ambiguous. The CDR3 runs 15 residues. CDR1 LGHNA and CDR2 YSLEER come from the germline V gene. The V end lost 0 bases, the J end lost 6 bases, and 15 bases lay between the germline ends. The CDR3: CASSQDSAYPAEQYF. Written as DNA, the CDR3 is TGCGCCAGCAGCCAAGATTCGGCCTATCCCGCCGAGCAGTACTTC.